This T cell receptor (beta chain) is drawn from a study of early T cells in non-severe SARS-CoV-2 infection. In its sample, this clonotype was seen many times. Its specificity is not known. Attachment of unique molecular identifiers to individual cDNA molecules was performed. From the 5' RACE reads, TCRdb called clonotypes with MiXCR, one entry per CDR3 protein. The data hold roughly 62,000 distinct CDR3 sequences, with 7.7% observed a single time. Study findings and constraints: Reliance on VDJdb matching favored anti-spike CD8 responses; private and CD4 specificities were missed.

The sequence was obtained from an adult who was a healthcare worker with PCR-confirmed SARS-CoV-2 infection or an uninfected control (not recorded which). The sample consisted of whole blood.

CDR3 DNA sequence: TGCAGCGTTGGGGCCAGTCTAAACACCGGGGAGCTGTTTTTT. Protein product: CSVGASLNTGELFF. V is TRBV29-1 and J is TRBJ2-2, with D hard to call. V lost 4 bases, J lost 2 bases, and 11 bases lay in between. The length of the CDR3 is 14 residues. Germline V gene lookup returns CDR1 SQVTM and CDR2 ANQGSEA.